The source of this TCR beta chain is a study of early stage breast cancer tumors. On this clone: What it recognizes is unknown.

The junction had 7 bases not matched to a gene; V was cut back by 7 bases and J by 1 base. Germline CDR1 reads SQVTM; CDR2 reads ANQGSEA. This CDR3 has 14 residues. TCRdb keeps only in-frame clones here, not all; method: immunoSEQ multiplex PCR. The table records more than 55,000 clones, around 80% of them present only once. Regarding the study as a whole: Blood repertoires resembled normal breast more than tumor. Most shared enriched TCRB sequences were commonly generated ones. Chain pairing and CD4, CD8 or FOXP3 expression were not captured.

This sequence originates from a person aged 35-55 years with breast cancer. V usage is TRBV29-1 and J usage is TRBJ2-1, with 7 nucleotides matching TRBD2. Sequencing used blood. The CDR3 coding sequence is TGCAGCGCCCAGAGGGAGGGTTCCTACAATGAGCAGTTCTTC. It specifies CSAQREGSYNEQFF.